These T cell receptor beta chains were read from a single sample in a study of CD8 T cells in ankylosing spondylitis. One entry per CDR3 protein results from TCRdb running MiXCR on the 5' RACE reads. The table lists around 130,000 distinct CDR3 sequences, around 13% of them singletons. Sequencing was carried out using blood, either unsorted or a sorted T cell fraction (not recorded which). The receptors were sampled from a female donor with ankylosing spondylitis or in good health (not recorded which). Each CDR3 is given with its conserved first and last residue.

J gene: TRBJ1-1
V gene: TRBV7-9
CDR3 protein: CASSLSGPEAFF

J gene: TRBJ2-7
V gene: TRBV6-6
CDR3 protein: CASSQREGLEQYF

J gene: TRBJ2-1
V gene: TRBV3-1
CDR3 protein: CASSQVVNEQFF

J gene: TRBJ1-1
V gene: TRBV5-1
CDR3 protein: CASSPVSMNTEAFF

J gene: TRBJ2-7
V gene: TRBV10-3
CDR3 protein: CAISDTKLGDYEQYF

J gene: TRBJ1-5
V gene: TRBV7-2
CDR3 protein: CASSPLNQPQHF

J gene: TRBJ2-1
V gene: TRBV10-3
CDR3 protein: CAISESRGTSGGSNEQFF

J gene: TRBJ1-5
V gene: TRBV28
CDR3 protein: CASRGNNQPQHF

J gene: TRBJ1-6
V gene: TRBV6-6
CDR3 protein: CASSGWDSPLHF

J gene: TRBJ2-5
V gene: TRBV7-3
CDR3 protein: CASSPGRQIQETQYF

J gene: TRBJ1-2
V gene: TRBV6-2/TRBV6-3
CDR3 protein: CASSYSPSWGESGYTF

J gene: TRBJ2-5
V gene: TRBV7-6
CDR3 protein: CASSPRTGETQYF

J gene: TRBJ1-1
V gene: TRBV7-3
CDR3 protein: CASSRAANTEAFF

J gene: TRBJ2-1
V gene: TRBV5-1
CDR3 protein: CASSLTGGTYNEQFF

J gene: TRBJ1-2
V gene: TRBV5-1
CDR3 protein: CASSTGTLRATLPDLYGYTF

J gene: TRBJ1-5
V gene: TRBV20-1
CDR3 protein: CSVIWGQGNQPQHF

J gene: TRBJ2-7
V gene: TRBV3-1
CDR3 protein: CASSQGPTASYEQYF

J gene: TRBJ2-3
V gene: TRBV9
CDR3 protein: CASSVGRGLSTDTQYF

J gene: TRBJ2-7
V gene: TRBV12-3/TRBV12-4
CDR3 protein: CASSLIRQSEQYF

J gene: TRBJ2-7
V gene: TRBV28
CDR3 protein: CASSLGADEQYF

J gene: TRBJ2-5
V gene: TRBV20-1
CDR3 protein: CSAQDRGQETQYF

J gene: TRBJ1-5
V gene: TRBV3-1
CDR3 protein: CASSQVFGLNQPQHF

J gene: TRBJ2-2
V gene: TRBV7-9
CDR3 protein: CASSLRNGGELFF

J gene: TRBJ2-7
V gene: TRBV20-1
CDR3 protein: CSAQRQDLRYEQYF

J gene: TRBJ1-1
V gene: TRBV5-1
CDR3 protein: CASSPSGGLNTEAFF

J gene: TRBJ2-1
V gene: TRBV5-1
CDR3 protein: CASSLLGEDEQFF

J gene: TRBJ2-1
V gene: TRBV3-1
CDR3 protein: CASSQVGDSDEQFF

J gene: TRBJ1-1
V gene: TRBV12-3/TRBV12-4
CDR3 protein: CASSLTGRGSEAFF

J gene: TRBJ2-1
V gene: TRBV11-3
CDR3 protein: CASSLNSGNNEQFF

J gene: TRBJ2-3
V gene: TRBV4-1
CDR3 protein: CASSQDRGSGSPDTQYF

J gene: TRBJ1-1
V gene: TRBV15
CDR3 protein: CATSGIKSEAFF

J gene: TRBJ2-1
V gene: TRBV28
CDR3 protein: CASSPGTGRLHEQFF

J gene: TRBJ2-3
V gene: TRBV12-3/TRBV12-4
CDR3 protein: CASSFTLAGGSTDTQYF

J gene: TRBJ1-1
V gene: TRBV7-9
CDR3 protein: CASGPYRDTEAFF

J gene: TRBJ2-1
V gene: TRBV7-9
CDR3 protein: CASSPQTSYEQFF

J gene: TRBJ2-7
V gene: TRBV5-5
CDR3 protein: CASRKQVTYEQYF

J gene: TRBJ2-2
V gene: TRBV5-1
CDR3 protein: CASSLGQFANTGELFF

J gene: TRBJ2-3
V gene: TRBV5-6
CDR3 protein: CASSSSRIPTQYF

J gene: TRBJ1-5
V gene: TRBV28
CDR3 protein: CASSLLRIVDQPQHF

J gene: TRBJ2-7
V gene: TRBV12-3/TRBV12-4
CDR3 protein: CASSPGGDFYEQYF

J gene: TRBJ1-3
V gene: TRBV6-1
CDR3 protein: CASGNRDRGNTIYF

J gene: TRBJ2-6
V gene: TRBV15
CDR3 protein: CATSTGQGFGANVLTF